The 28 T cell receptor beta chains below were found in one sample sequenced in a study of CD8 T cells in Susac syndrome (dated by TCRdb to the late 2010s). Receptor amplification or capture employed the immunoSEQ multiplex PCR assay. RNA was extracted with the RNeasy kit and about 0.5 to 1 ug was reverse transcribed using random hexamers. TCRdb ran its own pipeline on the public reads, namely fastp trimming at Q25 and MiXCR clone calling, and kept in-frame beta chains. Every CDR3 protein is listed once, alongside the most common genes and DNA of its rows. Across this sample there are about 150,000 distinct CDR3 sequences, with roughly 95% seen only once. 0.16% of the sample rests with the top ten. The sequenced sample consisted of CD4+ T cells from PBMCs. These receptors originate from a human donor with Susac syndrome.

The sample holds one count of this clonotype. V gene TRBV29-1 combines with J gene TRBJ2-2; 11 bases agree with TRBD1. Germline-derived CDR1 and CDR2 are SQVTM and ANQGSEA. This CDR3 is built from 15 residues. Trimming cost V 4 bases and J 4 bases; bases outside gene matches: 5. The CDR3 bases are TGCAGCGTTGTGGGACAGGGGGGAGGCACCGGGGAGCTGTTTTTT. Its protein is CSVVGQGGGTGELFF.

This chain links TRBV19 with TRBJ2-7, with a possible D match to TRBD1 (6 bases). CDR3 length equals 15 residues. Per germline, CDR1 LNHDA and CDR2 SQIVND (reference sequence). Trimming cost V 4 bases and J 0 bases, with 13 bases left between them. The DNA of the CDR3 is TGTGCCAGTAGTAGCATACAGGGAGCCTCCTACGAGCAGTACTTC. Protein sequence: CASSSIQGASYEQYF.

The genes are TRBV29-1 and TRBJ2-2; 7 bases are a match to TRBD1. V shed 6 bases and J 0 bases; nucleotides not matched to a gene: 7. Germline V lookup: CDR1 SQVTM, CDR2 ANQGSEA. CDR3 length: 15 residues. The DNA for the CDR3 is TGCAGCGTGACGGTAGGGACAGCGAACACCGGGGAGCTGTTTTTT. Translating it yields CSVTVGTANTGELFF.

The J gene is TRBJ2-3, the V gene TRBV3-1, with D unresolved. The ends were cut back, 3 bases at V and 6 bases at J, with 10 bases in the middle. CDR3 length: 13 residues. CDR1 is LGHDT and CDR2 is YNNKEL in the germline V gene (reference sequence). CDR3 in DNA: TGTGCCAGCAGCCAGGTGCGAGTGGATACGCAGTATTTT. Translated, it gives CASSQVRVDTQYF.

V is TRBV15 and J is TRBJ2-6; D perhaps matches TRBD1 (6 bases). Germline values: CDR1 LNHNV, CDR2 YYDKDF (reference sequence). This CDR3 is 17 amino acids long. Deletions cut 3 bases from V and 0 bases from J, with 12 bases between. CDR3 nucleotide sequence: TGTGCCACCAGCAGGGGGGCTCCGACCTCTGGGGCCAACGTCCTGACTTTC. Encoded protein: CATSRGAPTSGANVLTF.

This chain uses TRBV9 with TRBJ2-7; D remains unclear. CDR1 is SGDLS and CDR2 is YYNGEE in the germline V gene. Trimming removed 2 bases from V and 0 bases from J, with 9 bases in between. The CDR3 runs to 14 residues. The CDR3 DNA is TGTGCCAGCAGCGTGTCGGGTTTCTCCTACGAGCAGTACTTC. Protein product: CASSVSGFSYEQYF.

The chain recombines TRBV3-1 with TRBJ1-1; D remains ambiguous. The ends were cut back, 4 bases at V and 3 bases at J, with 6 bases in the middle. Germline V gives CDR1 LGHDT, CDR2 YNNKEL (reference sequence). This CDR3 has 12 residues. In DNA, the CDR3 is TGTGCCAGCAGCCCCGCGGACACTGAAGCTTTCTTT. It encodes CASSPADTEAFF.

The chain uses TRBV7-7 and TRBJ2-7; 8 positions agree with TRBD2. V dropped 4 bases and J dropped 6; count of bases not matched to a gene: 2. CDR3 length equals 12 residues. Germline loops: CDR1 SSHAT, CDR2 FNYEAQ (reference sequence). CDR3 loop: CASSSGGGEQYF. CDR3 DNA sequence: TGTGCCAGCAGCTCGGGAGGGGGCGAGCAGTACTTC.

The V and J genes are TRBV10-3 and TRBJ1-2; 7 bases are shared with TRBD1. The CDR3 loop spans 14 amino acids. Trimming at V came to 7 bases and at J to 8 bases, leaving 13 bases not matched to a gene. Per the germline V gene, CDR1 is ENHRY and CDR2 is SYGVKD. The CDR3 DNA follows: TGTGCCATCACCTCTGACAGGGCCGGAGGGGGCTACACCTTC. Protein: CAITSDRAGGGYTF.

CDR3 region: CASSPFGTSGANVLTF. CDR3 bases: TGTGCCAGCAGCCCGTTTGGGACTTCTGGGGCCAACGTCCTGACTTTC. The chain carries TRBV3-1 and TRBJ2-6; maybe TRBD2 (6 bases). Germline loops: CDR1 LGHDT, CDR2 YNNKEL (reference sequence). This CDR3 has 16 amino acids. The germline V and J ends were trimmed by 4 bases and 1 base, with 11 bases remaining between them.

This chain connects TRBV12-3 or TRBV12-4 to TRBJ2-1, with 7 positions matching TRBD1. The J segment lost 7 bases and the V segment lost 3 bases, leaving 3 bases of the junction unmatched. The CDR3 has 13 amino acids. CDR3 coding DNA: TGTGCCAGCAGTTTGGTCAGGGGGAATGAGCAGTTCTTC. Its protein product is CASSLVRGNEQFF.

CDR3 DNA: TGTGCCAGCTTCCAAACGGGACAGGGGAACACTGAAGCTTTCTTT. As protein: CASFQTGQGNTEAFF. The chain employs TRBV7-9 and TRBJ1-1; 9 bases line up with TRBD1. CDR1 SEHNR and CDR2 FQNEAQ come from the germline V gene (reference sequence). This CDR3 is 15 amino acids long. After removal of 8 bases from V and 1 base from J, the junction contained 8 bases not matched to a gene.

The chain carries TRBV15 and TRBJ2-7; the D gene is possibly TRBD2 (5 bases). From germline, CDR1 is LNHNV and CDR2 YYDKDF (reference sequence). Trimming took 3 bases from V and 6 from J, leaving 18 bases between them. CDR3 size: 15 residues. CDR3 DNA sequence: TGTGCCACCAGCAGGAGGGCAGGAATCCCCCCCGAGCAGTACTTC. It translates to CATSRRAGIPPEQYF. Full variable domain (missing parts from reference TRBV15 and TRBJ2-7): DAMVIQNPRYQVTQFGKPVTLSCSQTLNHNVMYWYQQKSSQAPKLLFHYYDKDFNNEADTPDNFQSRRPNTSFCFLDIRSPGLGDTAMYLCATSRRAGIPPEQYFGPGTRLTVT.

This chain joins TRBV11-2 and TRBJ1-2; TRBD1 matches at 8 bases. Unmatched junction bases numbered 6, after V lost 5 bases and J lost 10 bases. The CDR3 consists of 12 residues. The germline gives CDR1 SGHAT, CDR2 FQNNGV. The CDR3 bases are TGTGCCAGCAGCCCAGCAGGGGGCTTCTACACCTTC. It translates to CASSPAGGFYTF.

The chain has TRBV29-1 and TRBJ1-5; D is perhaps TRBD1 (5 bases). This CDR3 has 14 amino acids. The V gene lost 0 bases and the J gene lost 7 bases, with 13 bases spanning the gap. Germline V gene lookup returns CDR1 SQVTM and CDR2 ANQGSEA. The CDR3 DNA is TGCAGCGTTGAAGATCGGGACGGGGGGCAGCCCCAGCATTTT. Its translation is CSVEDRDGGQPQHF.

In DNA, the CDR3 is TGCAGTGCTAGAGAAGGGACAGGGACCCGTTACAATGAGCAGTTCTTC. Residues: CSAREGTGTRYNEQFF. This rearrangement joins TRBV20-1 to TRBJ2-1; 9 positions agree with TRBD1. Germline V gene data show CDR1 as DFQATT and CDR2 as SNEGSKA (reference sequence). Trimming at V came to 0 bases and at J to 4 bases, leaving 7 bases not matched to a gene. This CDR3 comprises 16 residues.

This chain links TRBV9 with TRBJ1-2, with no clear D. The germline V gene encodes CDR1 SGDLS and CDR2 YYNGEE. V shed 4 bases and J shed 5 bases, with 18 bases lying between them. This CDR3 has 15 residues. CDR3 residues: CASSPRLGDPYGYTF. The CDR3 DNA is TGTGCCAGCAGCCCCCGGTTGGGAGATCCATATGGCTACACCTTC.

The count of this clonotype is one. The chain employs TRBV29-1 and TRBJ2-3, with D hard to call. CDR3 size: 12 residues. Germline V CDR1 and CDR2: SQVTM, ANQGSEA. The V and J ends lost 3 bases and 0 bases respectively, with 4 bases between them. This chain's CDR3 is CSVEKSTDTQYF. The CDR3 DNA follows: TGCAGCGTTGAGAAAAGCACAGATACGCAGTATTTT.

V usage is TRBV9 and J usage is TRBJ1-6; possibly TRBD1 for D (5 bases). Germline V gene sequence: CDR1 SGDLS, CDR2 YYNGEE. V dropped 3 bases and J dropped 5 bases, with 18 bases sitting between them. This CDR3 has 17 amino acids. The CDR3 DNA sequence: TGTGCCAGCAGCGCCCGGGGCAGCCCATCGCATAATTCACCCCTCCACTTT. Protein: CASSARGSPSHNSPLHF.

The chain employs TRBV2 and TRBJ1-2; 8 nucleotides line up with TRBD1. CDR3 length equals 13 residues. Trimming took 10 bases from V and 8 from J; bases not matched to a gene: 12. Germline values: CDR1 SNHLY, CDR2 FYNNEI. In DNA, the CDR3 is TGTGCCACCCTCCGGACAGGGCCCGGAGGCTACACCTTC. Translation: CATLRTGPGGYTF.

This chain uses TRBV4-2 with TRBJ2-1, with 11 bases aligning to TRBD2. V gave up 1 base and J gave up 9 bases; unmatched junction bases: 11. The CDR3 loop spans 17 amino acids. Germline CDR1 is LGHNA and CDR2 is YNFKEQ. Here the CDR3 reads CASSQGPASGGFGEQFF. CDR3 in DNA: TGTGCCAGCAGCCAAGGACCGGCTAGCGGGGGGTTCGGTGAGCAGTTCTTC.

The rearrangement links TRBV29-1 to TRBJ1-6; D is unclear. The CDR3 is 14 amino acids. Germline V CDR1 and CDR2: SQVTM, ANQGSEA. CDR3 region: CTIGRSTYNSPLHF. CDR3 sequence (DNA): TGCACCATTGGGCGCTCGACCTATAATTCACCCCTCCACTTT.

CDR3: CSVEKQGLGGYTF. The CDR3 region has the DNA TGCAGCGTTGAGAAACAGGGATTAGGAGGCTACACCTTC. This sequence joins TRBV29-1 and TRBJ1-2, with D perhaps matching TRBD1 (6 bases). The CDR3 extends over 13 amino acids. Germline CDR1 is SQVTM and CDR2 is ANQGSEA. Between the trimmed V and J ends, which lost 3 bases and 8 bases, there was a span of 16 bases.

This rearrangement joins TRBV12-3 or TRBV12-4 to TRBJ2-2; D might be TRBD2 (6 bases). Trimming removed 6 bases at V and 0 bases at J, with 11 bases between. This CDR3 is 15 amino acids long. This chain's CDR3 is CASSPGLPNTGELFF. DNA of the CDR3: TGTGCCAGCAGCCCAGGACTACCGAACACCGGGGAGCTGTTTTTT.

The J gene is TRBJ1-4, the V gene TRBV3-1; 10 bases map to TRBD1. CDR1 is LGHDT, CDR2 YNNKEL, per germline (reference sequence). V shed 0 bases, J shed 7 bases, and the junction held 5 bases outside the gene matches. The CDR3 runs to 16 residues. The CDR3 reads CASSQDTGTGAEKLFF. In DNA form, the CDR3 reads TGTGCCAGCAGCCAAGATACCGGGACAGGGGCTGAAAAACTGTTTTTT. Full variable domain (remainder filled in from reference TRBV3-1 and TRBJ1-4): DTAVSQTPKYLVTQMGNDKSIKCEQNLGHDTMYWYKQDSKKFLKIMFSYNNKELIINETVPNRFSPKSPDKAHLNLHINSLELGDSAVYFCASSQDTGTGAEKLFFGSGTQLSVL.

V usage is TRBV9 and J usage is TRBJ2-1; D is undetermined. Germline CDR1 and CDR2: SGDLS and YYNGEE. The V end lost 2 bases, the J end lost 7 bases, and 7 bases lay between the germline ends. The CDR3 is 12 amino acids. The CDR3 DNA reads TGTGCCAGCAGCGTTAGCCTGAATGAGCAGTTCTTC. It is translated as CASSVSLNEQFF.

The rearrangement joins TRBV29-1 to TRBJ1-4, with a tentative D call TRBD1 (5 bases). This CDR3 contains 12 residues. The V and J ends lost 0 bases and 10 bases respectively, with 9 bases between them. From germline, CDR1 is SQVTM and CDR2 ANQGSEA. In nucleotides, the CDR3 is TGCAGCGTTGAAGAGACCCAGGGAAAACTGTTTTTT. It codes for CSVEETQGKLFF.

The chain joins TRBV29-1 to TRBJ1-2; D is undetermined. This CDR3 region has 11 residues. V was trimmed by 4 bases and J by 3 bases, leaving 6 bases between them. Germline lookup yields CDR1 SQVTM and CDR2 ANQGSEA. The CDR3 is CSVGQDYGYTF. DNA for the CDR3: TGCAGCGTTGGCCAAGACTATGGCTACACCTTC.